What follows are 5 T cell receptor beta chains derived from one specimen sequenced in a study of tumor-infiltrating lymphocytes in localized non-small cell lung cancer. Data came from immunoSEQ multiplex PCR; TCRdb stores just in-frame clones and leaves some out. This repertoire shows some 13,000 clones, around 74% found once; its top ten account for 14%. What was sequenced was uninvolved lung tissue not adjacent to the tumor. These receptors all come from a human donor with non-small cell lung cancer.

This rearrangement joins TRBV28 to TRBJ1-2; D is perhaps TRBD1 (5 bases). This CDR3 region has 13 residues. V lost 10 bases and J 4 bases, leaving 16 bases between the germline ends. From germline, CDR1 is MDHEN and CDR2 SYDVKM. The CDR3 is CATISQASYGYTF. In nucleotides, the CDR3 is TGTGCCACCATCTCACAGGCGTCCTATGGCTACACCTTC.

The V call is TRBV7-2, the J call TRBJ2-3; possible D gene TRBD1, 5 bases. Germline assignment: CDR1 SGHTA and CDR2 FQGNSA. The CDR3 sequence is 16 residues long. V lost 3 bases to trimming and J lost 4 bases, with 17 bases between them. CDR3 sequence (DNA): TGTGCCAGCAGCTTGGCGCCCGCAGGGTTGGCAGATACGCAGTATTTT. This encodes CASSLAPAGLADTQYF.

This clone was detected once. This chain joins TRBV5-6 and TRBJ2-7; TRBD2 agrees at 7 bases. Germline assignment: CDR1 SGHDT and CDR2 YYEEEE. V lost 1 base and J lost 6; bases outside the gene matches: 10. This CDR3 is built from 15 residues. The DNA for the CDR3 is TGTGCCAGCAGCTTGTATCGGGGGGAAGCGGGCGAGCAGTACTTC. Its translation: CASSLYRGEAGEQYF. Full variable domain (remainder filled in from reference TRBV5-6 and TRBJ2-7): DAGVTQSPTHLIKTRGQQVTLRCSPKSGHDTVSWYQQALGQGPQFIFQYYEEEERQRGNFPDRFSGHQFPNYSSELNVNALLLGDSALYLCASSLYRGEAGEQYFGPGTRLTVT.

This chain uses TRBV28 with TRBJ1-2; D might be TRBD1 (5 bases). This CDR3 has 14 amino acids. V lost 4 bases to trimming and J lost 0 bases, with 9 bases between them. Per germline, CDR1 MDHEN and CDR2 SYDVKM. The CDR3 here is CASSYRLSNYGYTF. CDR3 in DNA: TGTGCCAGCAGTTACAGGCTTTCTAACTATGGCTACACCTTC.

This clone was recorded a few times. The chain uses TRBV30 and TRBJ1-4; 9 nucleotides align to TRBD1. The CDR3 consists of 12 residues. The V and J ends lost 5 bases and 8 bases, in that order; junction bases with no gene match: 3. Germline V lookup: CDR1 GTSNPN, CDR2 SVGIG (reference sequence). CDR3 coding DNA: TGTGCCTGGGGGACAGGGTACGAAAAACTGTTTTTT. Residues: CAWGTGYEKLFF.